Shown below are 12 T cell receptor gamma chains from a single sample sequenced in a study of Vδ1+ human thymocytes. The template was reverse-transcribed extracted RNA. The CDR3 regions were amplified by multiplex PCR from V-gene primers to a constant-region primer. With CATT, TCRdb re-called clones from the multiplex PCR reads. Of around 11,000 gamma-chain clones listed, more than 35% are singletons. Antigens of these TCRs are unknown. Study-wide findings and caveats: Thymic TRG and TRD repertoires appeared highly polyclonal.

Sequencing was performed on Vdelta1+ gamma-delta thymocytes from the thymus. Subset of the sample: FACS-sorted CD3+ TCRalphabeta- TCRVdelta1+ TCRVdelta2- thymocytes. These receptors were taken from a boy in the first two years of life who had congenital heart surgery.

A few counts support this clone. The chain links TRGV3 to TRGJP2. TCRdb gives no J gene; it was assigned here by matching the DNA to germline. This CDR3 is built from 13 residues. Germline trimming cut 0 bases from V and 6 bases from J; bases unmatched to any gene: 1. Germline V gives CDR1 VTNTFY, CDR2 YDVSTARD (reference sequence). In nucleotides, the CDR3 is TGTGCCACCTGGGACAGGCGTGATTGGATCAAGACGTTT. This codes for CATWDRRDWIKTF.

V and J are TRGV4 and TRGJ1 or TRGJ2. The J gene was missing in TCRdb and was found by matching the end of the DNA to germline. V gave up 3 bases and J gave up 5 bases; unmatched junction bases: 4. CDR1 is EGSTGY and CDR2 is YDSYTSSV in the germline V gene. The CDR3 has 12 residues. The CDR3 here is CATWDPNYKKLF. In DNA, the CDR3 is TGTGCCACCTGGGATCCGAATTATAAGAAACTCTTT.

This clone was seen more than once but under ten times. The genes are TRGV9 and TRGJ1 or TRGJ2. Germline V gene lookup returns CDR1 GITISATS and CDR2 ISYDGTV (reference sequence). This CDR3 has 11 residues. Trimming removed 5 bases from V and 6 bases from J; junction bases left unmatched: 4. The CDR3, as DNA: TGTGCCTTGTGGGGGATTTATAAGAAACTCTTT. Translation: CALWGIYKKLF.

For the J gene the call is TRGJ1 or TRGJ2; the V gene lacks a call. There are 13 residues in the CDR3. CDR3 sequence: CATCDRPHYKKLF. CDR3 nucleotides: TGTGCCACCTGTGACAGGCCTCATTATAAGAAACTCTTT.

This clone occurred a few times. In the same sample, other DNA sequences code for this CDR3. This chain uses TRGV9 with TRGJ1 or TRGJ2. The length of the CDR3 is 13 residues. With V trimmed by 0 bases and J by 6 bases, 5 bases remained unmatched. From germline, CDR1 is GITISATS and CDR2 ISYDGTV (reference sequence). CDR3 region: CALWEVRGYKKLF. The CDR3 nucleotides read TGTGCCTTGTGGGAGGTGCGCGGTTATAAGAAACTCTTT.

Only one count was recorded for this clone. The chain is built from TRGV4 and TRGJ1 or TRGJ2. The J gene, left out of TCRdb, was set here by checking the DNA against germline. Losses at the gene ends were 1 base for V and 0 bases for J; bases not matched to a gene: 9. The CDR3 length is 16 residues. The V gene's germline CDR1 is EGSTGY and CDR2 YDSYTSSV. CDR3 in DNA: TGTGCCACCTGGGATGGCCCGCCAACGAATTATTATAAGAAACTCTTT. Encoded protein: CATWDGPPTNYYKKLF.

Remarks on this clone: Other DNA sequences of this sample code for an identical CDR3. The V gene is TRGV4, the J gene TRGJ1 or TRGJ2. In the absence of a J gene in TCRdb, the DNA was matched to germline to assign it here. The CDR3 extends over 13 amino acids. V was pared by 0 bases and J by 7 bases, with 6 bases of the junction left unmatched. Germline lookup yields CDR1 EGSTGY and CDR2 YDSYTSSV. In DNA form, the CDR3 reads TGTGCCACCTGGGATGGGCCTGGGTATAAGAAACTCTTT. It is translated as CATWDGPGYKKLF.

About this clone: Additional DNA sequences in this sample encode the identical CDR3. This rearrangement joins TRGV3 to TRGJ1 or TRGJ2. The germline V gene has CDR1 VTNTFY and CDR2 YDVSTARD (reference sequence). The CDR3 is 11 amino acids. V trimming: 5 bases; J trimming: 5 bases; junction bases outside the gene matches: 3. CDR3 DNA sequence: TGTGCCACCTGGGTACATTATAAGAAACTCTTT. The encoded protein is CATWVHYKKLF.

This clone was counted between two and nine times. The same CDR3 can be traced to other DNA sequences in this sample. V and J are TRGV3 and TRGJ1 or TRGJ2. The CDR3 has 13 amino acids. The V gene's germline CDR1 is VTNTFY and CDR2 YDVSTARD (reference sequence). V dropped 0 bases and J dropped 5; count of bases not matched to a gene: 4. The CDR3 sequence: CATWDRRHYKKLF. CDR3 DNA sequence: TGTGCCACCTGGGACAGGCGTCATTATAAGAAACTCTTT.

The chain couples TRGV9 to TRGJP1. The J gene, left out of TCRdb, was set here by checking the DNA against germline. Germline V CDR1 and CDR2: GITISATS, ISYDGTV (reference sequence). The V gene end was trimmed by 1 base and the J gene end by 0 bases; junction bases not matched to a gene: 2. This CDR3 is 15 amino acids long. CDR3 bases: TGTGCCTTGTGGGAGGTACATACCACTGGTTGGTTCAAGATATTT. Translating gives CALWEVHTTGWFKIF.

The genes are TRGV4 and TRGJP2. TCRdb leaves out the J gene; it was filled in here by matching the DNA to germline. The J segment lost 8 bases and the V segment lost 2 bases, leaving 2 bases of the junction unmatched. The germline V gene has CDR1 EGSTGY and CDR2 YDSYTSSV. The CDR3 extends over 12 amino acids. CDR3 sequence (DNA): TGTGCCACCTGGGATGAGGATTGGATCAAGACGTTT. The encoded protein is CATWDEDWIKTF.

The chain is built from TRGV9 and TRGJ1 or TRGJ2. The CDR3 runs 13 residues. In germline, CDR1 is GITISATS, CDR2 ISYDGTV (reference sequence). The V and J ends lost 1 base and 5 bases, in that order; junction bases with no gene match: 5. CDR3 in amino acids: CALWEVKHYKKLF. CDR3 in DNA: TGTGCCTTGTGGGAGGTTAAACATTATAAGAAACTCTTT.